A single sample is the source of the 8 T cell receptor beta chains below, sequenced in a study of cytomegalovirus exposure and HLA in healthy donors. Use of 60 Vbeta and 13 Jbeta primers characterized the PCR. The table came from immunoSEQ multiplex PCR; TCRdb's copy has only in-frame clones and leaves some out. This table has 130,000 or so clones, 77% appearing once. The sequencing sample was made of PBMCs. The receptors originated from a male donor in good health and CMV-seropositive.

The rearrangement links TRBV5-1 to TRBJ2-7; D may be TRBD2 (5 bases). This CDR3 region has 13 residues. V was cut by 0 bases and J by 7 bases, with 11 bases left in between. CDR1 and CDR2 from the germline V gene are SGHRS and YFSETQ. CDR3 in amino acids: CASSLDPTGEQYF. CDR3 nucleotide sequence: TGCGCCAGCAGCTTGGACCCAACGGGGGAGCAGTACTTC.

The chain has TRBV6-5 and TRBJ1-1; no clear D gene. Trimming left V 6 bases short and J 2 bases short, with 10 bases between. There are 13 residues in the CDR3. Germline CDR1 reads MNHEY; CDR2 reads SVGAGI. The CDR3 protein is CASSPTPNTEAFF. CDR3 bases: TGTGCCAGCAGCCCGACACCCAACACTGAAGCTTTCTTT.

This clone was seen a single time. The chain combines TRBV7-2 with TRBJ2-5, with 10 bases lining up with TRBD2. Germline CDR1 is SGHTA and CDR2 is FQGNSA. J was trimmed by 5 bases and V by 3 bases; bases with no gene match: 6. The CDR3 loop spans 15 amino acids. The CDR3 reads CASSFQVAGGETQYF. In nucleotides, the CDR3 is TGTGCCAGCAGCTTTCAAGTAGCGGGAGGCGAGACCCAGTACTTC. Complete variable domain (other parts from reference TRBV7-2 and TRBJ2-5): GAGVSQSPSNKVTEKGKDVELRCDPISGHTALYWYRQSLGQGLEFLIYFQGNSAPDKSGLPSDRFSAERTGGSVSTLTIQRTQQEDSAVYLCASSFQVAGGETQYFGPGTRLLVL.

Details on this clone: The sample holds other DNA sequences that translate to the same CDR3. This sequence joins TRBV28 and TRBJ1-5; TRBD1 might be the D (5 bases). The V gene's germline CDR1 is MDHEN and CDR2 SYDVKM. The CDR3 consists of 14 residues. Trimming took 6 bases from V and 3 from J, leaving 12 bases between them. Written as DNA, the CDR3 is TGTGCCAGCAGCGGGGGGTACCTCAATCAGCCCCAGCATTTT. It translates to CASSGGYLNQPQHF.

This sequence joins TRBV27 and TRBJ1-4; TRBD1 matches 7 bases. Germline V gives CDR1 MNHEY, CDR2 SMNVEV (reference sequence). Trimming took 5 bases from V and 10 from J; bases not matched to a gene: 13. This CDR3 is built from 15 residues. The CDR3 region has the DNA TGTGCCAGCAGTCTTACCGGGACAGTGATGGGAAAACTGTTTTTT. It specifies CASSLTGTVMGKLFF.

V usage is TRBV21-1 and J usage is TRBJ2-1; TRBD1 is the table's D call and was not checked against the DNA. TRBV21-1 is shown as a pseudogene. This CDR3 region has 16 residues. CDR3 sequence (DNA): TGTGCCAGCAGACGGTCATGGGACAGGGGATACAATGAGCAGTTCTTC. Translated: CASRRSWDRGYNEQFF.

V usage is TRBV2 and J usage is TRBJ2-1, with 11 bases aligning to TRBD2. V gave up 8 bases and J gave up 5 bases; unmatched junction bases: 8. The CDR3 totals 15 residues. CDR1 SNHLY and CDR2 FYNNEI come from the germline V gene. Here the CDR3 reads CASLPGTSGHNEQFF. CDR3 coding DNA: TGTGCCAGCCTTCCCGGGACTAGCGGCCACAATGAGCAGTTCTTC.

The CDR3 bases are TGTGCCAGTCACAGGGCGGCAAGGGGTCAGCCCCAGCATTTT. Translation: CASHRAARGQPQHF. The chain joins TRBV19 to TRBJ1-5, with a weak D call TRBD1 (6 bases). The CDR3 loop spans 14 amino acids. Germline V CDR1 and CDR2: LNHDA, SQIVND (reference sequence). Between the trimmed V and J ends, which lost 8 bases and 6 bases, there was a span of 17 bases.